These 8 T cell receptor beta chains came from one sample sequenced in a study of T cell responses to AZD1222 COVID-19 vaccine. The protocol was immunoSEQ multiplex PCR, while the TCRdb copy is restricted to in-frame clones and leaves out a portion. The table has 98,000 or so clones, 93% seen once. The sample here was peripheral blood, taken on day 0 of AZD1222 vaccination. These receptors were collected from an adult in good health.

In DNA form, the CDR3 reads TGTGCCAGCAGTTTGGGTGCGGGGGGAGCCCAGCATTTT. Its protein product is CASSLGAGGAQHF. The chain joins TRBV27 to TRBJ1-5, with D possibly TRBD1 on 5 matching bases. Germline V CDR1 and CDR2: MNHEY, SMNVEV (reference sequence). V was cut by 3 bases and J by 11 bases, with 14 bases left in between. The CDR3 contains 13 residues.

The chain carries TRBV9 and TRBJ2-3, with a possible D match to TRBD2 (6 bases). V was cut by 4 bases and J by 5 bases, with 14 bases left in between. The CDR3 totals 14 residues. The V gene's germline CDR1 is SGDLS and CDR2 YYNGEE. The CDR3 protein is CASSLPSSGDTQYF. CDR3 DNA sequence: TGTGCCAGCAGCCTTCCGAGTAGCGGAGATACGCAGTATTTT.

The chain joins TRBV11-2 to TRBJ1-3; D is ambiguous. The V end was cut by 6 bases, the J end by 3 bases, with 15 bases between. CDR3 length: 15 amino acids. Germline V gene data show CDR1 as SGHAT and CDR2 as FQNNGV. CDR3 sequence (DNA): TGTGCCAGCAGTTCCAGGTTGCTTAGTGGAAACACCATATATTTT. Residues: CASSSRLLSGNTIYF.

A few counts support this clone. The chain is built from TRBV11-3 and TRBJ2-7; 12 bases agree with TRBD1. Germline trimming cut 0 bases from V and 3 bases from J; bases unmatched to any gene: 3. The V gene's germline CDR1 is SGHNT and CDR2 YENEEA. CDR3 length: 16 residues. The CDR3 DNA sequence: TGTGCCAGCAGCTTAGAGGGACAGGGGGCTATCTACGAGCAGTACTTC. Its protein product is CASSLEGQGAIYEQYF. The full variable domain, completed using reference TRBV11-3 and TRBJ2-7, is EAGVVQSPRYKIIEKKQPVAFWCNPISGHNTLYWYLQNLGQGPELLIRYENEEAVDDSQLPKDRFSAERLKGVDSTLKIQPAELGDSAVYLCASSLEGQGAIYEQYFGPGTRLTVT.

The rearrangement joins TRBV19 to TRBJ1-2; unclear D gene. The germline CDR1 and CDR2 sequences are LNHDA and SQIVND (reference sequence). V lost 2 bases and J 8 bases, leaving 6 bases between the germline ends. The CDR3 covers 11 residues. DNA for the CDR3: TGTGCCAGTAGTATAAAGGGAGGCTACACCTTC. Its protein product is CASSIKGGYTF.

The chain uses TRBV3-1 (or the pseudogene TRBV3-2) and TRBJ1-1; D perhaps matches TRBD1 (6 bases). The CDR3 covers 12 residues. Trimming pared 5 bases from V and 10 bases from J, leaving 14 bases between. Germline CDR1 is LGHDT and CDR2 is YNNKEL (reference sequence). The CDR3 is CASSAWGQSAFF. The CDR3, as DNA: TGTGCCAGCAGCGCCTGGGGGCAGTCAGCTTTCTTT.

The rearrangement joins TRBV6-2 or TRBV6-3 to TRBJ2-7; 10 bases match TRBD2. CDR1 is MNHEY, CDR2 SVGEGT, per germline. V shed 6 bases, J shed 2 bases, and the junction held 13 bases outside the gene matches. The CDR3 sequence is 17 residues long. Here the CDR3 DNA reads TGTGCCAGCAGCCTCAATTACCTCCTAGCGGGAGCCTACGAGCAGTACTTC. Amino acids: CASSLNYLLAGAYEQYF.

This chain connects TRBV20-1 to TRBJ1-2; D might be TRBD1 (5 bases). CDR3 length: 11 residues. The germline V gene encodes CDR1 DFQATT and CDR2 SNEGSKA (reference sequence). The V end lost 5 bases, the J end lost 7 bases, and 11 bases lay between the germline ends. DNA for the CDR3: TGCAGTGCTGTCCGGGACTTTGGCTACACCTTC. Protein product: CSAVRDFGYTF.